Detailed here is one T cell receptor beta chain. The V and J ends lost 3 bases and 4 bases respectively, with 13 bases between them. Germline values: CDR1 SGDLS, CDR2 YYNGEE. CDR3 length: 14 amino acids. This specimen belongs to a study of response to subunit inactivated influenza vaccine. Each CDR3 protein is one row after TCRdb ran MiXCR on the RT-PCR reads. The data show a few hundred thousand distinct CDR3 sequences, with around a fifth seen just once and about 10% held by the top ten. Sample: PBMCs from blood, taken around 22 months after vaccination. The genes are TRBV9 and TRBJ1-2; weak D call: TRBD1 (5 bases). The receptor's source is a man aged 45 to 75 who received an inactivated influenza vaccine. The CDR3 DNA reads TGTGCCAGCAGCGCAGGGACGGGGAGCTATGGCTACACCTTC. Protein product: CASSAGTGSYGYTF.